This T cell receptor (beta chain) was sequenced for a study of breast tumors, draining lymph nodes, adjacent tissues. The germline CDR1 and CDR2 sequences are SQVTM and ANQGSEA. The CDR3 totals 13 residues. As regards this clonotype: Its target is unknown. No conserved phenylalanine or tryptophan ends this CDR3, so it is likely a read error.

Whole-study findings and limits: Luminal-like breast cancer showed significantly higher tumor–nontumor repertoire similarity than basal-like. Most tumor T cells seemingly derive from lymph node, then expand in tumor. Compared with lymph nodes, tumors were less diverse; compared with nontumor tissue, more.

TCRdb re-called the multiplex PCR reads with MiXCR, one entry per CDR3 protein. This sample has about 230,000 distinct CDR3 sequences; approximately 30% occur once, and the top ten carry 1.2% to 1.5%. Breast cancer patients provided tissue from their axillary draining lymph nodes. V gene TRBV29-1 combines with J gene TRBJ2-1, with a possible D match to TRBD2 (5 bases). Source material: axillary lymph node tissue. The sequence came from a female donor with breast cancer. Some clones in this sample may be carry-over from other donors' samples. The CDR3 coding sequence is TGCCCGGATGGGAGCGAACCCGCAAATGAGCAGTTCTCC. Translated: CPDGSEPANEQFS.